This T cell receptor (beta chain) was identified in a study of blood T cells in healthy people across ages (dated by TCRdb to between 2014 and 2016). As for the study more broadly: In model experiments, template switching captured roughly one uniquely barcoded TCR beta cDNA molecule for every two T cells. To track age-related changes in TCR beta repertoire diversity, the study relied on deep sequencing normalized with unique cDNA molecular identifiers. Four age groups were formed from the donors: young (average approximately 17 years), middle-aged (approximately 39), aged (over 55) and long-lived (about 75). Donors of different ages were randomly distributed across sequencing lanes to avoid experimental bias. Two additional independent replicas of 1 million unique cDNA reads from the same blood draw were analyzed for two donors (one aged 18 to 30 and one aged 80 or older).

The paper as a whole reports these results and caveats: There was a strong correlation between observed TCR beta diversity and the percentage of naive T cells measured by flow cytometry. Observed TCR beta diversity per million T cells fell roughly linearly with age, and a significant reduction was already apparent by age around 39. Estimates of total diversity based on one million sequenced T cells were considered lower bounds and underestimates. Donor CMV infection status was unknown, potentially confounding age-related changes in expanded clonotypes. Because profiling used bulk unsorted PBMCs, naive and antigen-experienced compartments could not be compared conclusively. Compared with the aged group, more naive CD4+ T cells, fewer expanded clones and increased TCR diversity were shown by the long-lived group, suggesting age selection.

Ends trimmed: V by 1 base, J by 4 bases; bases unmatched to a gene: 3. The CDR3 measures 14 amino acids from cysteine to phenylalanine. Just CDR3 DNA is preserved here, 42 bases in frame from base 1. CDR1 WNHNN and CDR2 SYGVQD were looked up in the germline V gene (reference sequence). The 39 donors, aged roughly 6 to 100 years, were systemically healthy Caucasian individuals from Russia. Each donor gave 8 to 10 milliliters of peripheral blood, drawn into EDTA-treated Vacutainer tubes. PBMCs were isolated by Ficoll-Paque density-gradient centrifugation, with at least 7 million obtained per sample. Total RNA was extracted from PBMCs with Trizol reagent, with at least 5.5 micrograms obtained per sample. The percentages of naive CD45RAhigh/CD27high T cells were determined by flow cytometry on a PBMC aliquot from every donor. Notes on this clonotype: What antigen it recognizes has not been identified. No much larger clonotype is one base removed from it; base qualities were not supplied.

Libraries came from 5' RACE. The data were produced on an Illumina HiSeq 2500. A second PCR of roughly 6 to 12 cycles was run with a J-beta primer mix and a sample-barcoded 5' primer. A unique molecular identifier was introduced onto each TCR beta cDNA molecule by a template-switch 5' adaptor carrying 12 random nucleotides. Each sample yielded at least 3 million CDR3-containing paired-end reads. All of the RNA was converted into first-strand cDNA using the Mint cDNA synthesis kit, with a TRBC-specific oligonucleotide serving as the primer. After uracil-DNA glycosylase treatment, a first 18-cycle PCR used universal primers M1SS and BC2_uni_R on all cDNA. The authors' pipeline ran thus. Normalization of each sample was performed by random selection of 1 million high-quality reads, each carrying a distinct molecular identifier. Reads sharing molecular identifiers were discarded rather than binned into consensus sequences. MiTCR, set to a Q25 quality threshold and the strictest error-elimination algorithm, was used for CDR3 identification, clonotype clustering and error correction. A nonparametric unseen species model with Euler transformation was used to estimate lower-bound total TCR beta diversity. TCRdb itself trimmed the public reads at Q25 with fastp, ran MiXCR and retained productive beta chains. Rows with one shared CDR3 protein collapse into an entry with the most common genes and DNA. Clone size and V and J calls follow TCRdb, not the original study. This sample lists 550,000 to 800,000 distinct CDR3 sequences; 20% to 25% were detected once. The ten largest clones take up 3.5% to 4% of the sample.

This chain is built from TRBV10-1 and TRBJ1-1; 7 of the junction bases match TRBD1. The sample consisted of blood. This sequence was found in a man in his 70s in good health. The CDR3 corresponds to CASSEYRGVTEAFF. The sequenced DNA is TGCGCCAGCAGTGAGTACAGGGGTGTCACTGAAGCTTTCTTT.